The 25 T cell receptor beta chains below were found in one sample sequenced in a study of glioma-infiltrating T cells. The iRepertoire nested amplicon-rescue multiplex PCR amplified TCR alpha and beta CDR3s from RNA. TCRdb re-analysed the multiplex PCR reads in MiXCR, keeping a single row per CDR3 protein. Of about 140,000 distinct CDR3 sequences in the sample, 35% to 50% were seen once. The specimen sequenced was glioma tissue, nonneoplastic brain tissue, or PBMCs (not recorded which). The receptors were gathered from a human donor with low-grade glioma or glioblastoma, undergoing nonglioma brain surgery, or in good health (not recorded which).

This clonotype came up many times. The chain links TRBV6-1 to TRBJ2-1, with 8 bases fitting TRBD1. CDR1 is MNHNS and CDR2 is SASEGT in the germline V gene. V lost 5 bases, J lost 7 bases, and 10 bases stayed unmatched. The CDR3 loop spans 15 amino acids. The CDR3 DNA follows: TGTGCCAGCAGTTCCACAGGGGGAAGACGGAATGAGCAGTTCTTC. This encodes CASSSTGGRRNEQFF.

This clonotype was detected a few times. The CDR3 bases are TGCAGTGCTCTCGGGAGGGTAGCGGGGCAAGAGACCCAGTACTTC. This codes for CSALGRVAGQETQYF. The chain couples TRBV20-1 to TRBJ2-5; 8 bases line up with TRBD2. The V and J ends lost 5 bases and 2 bases, in that order; junction bases with no gene match: 10. Germline V lookup: CDR1 DFQATT, CDR2 SNEGSKA (reference sequence). The CDR3 runs 15 residues.

This clonotype has just a few counts. The J gene is TRBJ1-1, the V gene TRBV20-1; 9 nucleotides align to TRBD1. Germline V gene sequence: CDR1 DFQATT, CDR2 SNEGSKA (reference sequence). There are 14 residues in the CDR3. The trim removed 4 bases at V and 2 bases at J, leaving 5 bases unmatched. Written as DNA, the CDR3 is TGCAGTGCTAAAAAGACAGGGGGAAACACTGAAGCTTTCTTT. Amino acid sequence: CSAKKTGGNTEAFF.

This chain uses TRBV7-9 with TRBJ2-1; 9 bases match TRBD1. CDR1 is SEHNR, CDR2 FQNEAQ, per germline (reference sequence). The CDR3 runs 15 residues. V shed 6 bases and J 7 bases; nucleotides not matched to a gene: 10. Here the CDR3 reads CASSTRDRVENEQFF. The CDR3 DNA reads TGTGCCAGCAGTACCCGGGACAGGGTCGAAAATGAGCAGTTCTTC.

CDR3 residues: CASKIRDRFTDTQYF. The CDR3 DNA sequence: TGTGCCAGCAAGATCCGGGACAGGTTCACAGATACGCAGTATTTT. V is TRBV27 and J is TRBJ2-3; 8 bases match TRBD1. This CDR3 is 15 amino acids long. Germline V gives CDR1 MNHEY, CDR2 SMNVEV (reference sequence). V shed 7 bases, J shed 2 bases, and the junction held 8 bases outside the gene matches.

The J gene is TRBJ2-1, the V gene TRBV6-2 or TRBV6-3, with D tentatively TRBD1 (5 bases). Germline V lookup: CDR1 MNHEY, CDR2 SVGEGT. Trimming stripped 6 bases from V and 0 bases from J, with 15 bases between. The CDR3 sequence is 16 residues long. The CDR3 DNA sequence: TGTGCCAGCAGAGCCGCAGGGCTCAACTCCTACAATGAGCAGTTCTTC. Protein product: CASRAAGLNSYNEQFF.

This sequence joins TRBV19 and TRBJ1-1; D is possibly TRBD1 (5 bases). This CDR3 comprises 14 residues. The V end was cut by 9 bases, the J end by 4 bases, with 18 bases between. The germline CDR1 and CDR2 sequences are LNHDA and SQIVND (reference sequence). CDR3 coding DNA: TGTGCCAGCACCGGGCTATGGGACGGCACTGAAGCTTTCTTT. This gives the protein CASTGLWDGTEAFF.

V gene TRBV7-2 combines with J gene TRBJ2-5, with D perhaps matching TRBD2 (6 bases). Germline V gene lookup returns CDR1 SGHTA and CDR2 FQGNSA. This CDR3 spans 16 amino acids. Between the trimmed V and J ends, which lost 5 bases and 2 bases, there was a span of 18 bases. The CDR3 nucleotides are TGTGCCAGCAGCCCAGGGCGGGGCGGGGTACAAGAGACCCAGTACTTC. Its protein product is CASSPGRGGVQETQYF.

V is TRBV12-3 or TRBV12-4 and J is TRBJ2-5, with 12 bases identical to TRBD2. This CDR3 contains 17 residues. J gave up 4 bases and V 6 bases, and 12 bases lay outside the gene matches. DNA for the CDR3: TGTGCCAGCAGGGCATGGGGACTAGCGGGCGGAAGAGAGACCCAGTACTTC. Its translation: CASRAWGLAGGRETQYF.

The V gene is TRBV18, the J gene TRBJ2-3; TRBD1 is a possible D gene (6 bases). In germline, CDR1 is KGHSH, CDR2 LQKENI. The CDR3 runs to 14 residues. V gave up 2 bases and J gave up 4 bases, with 10 bases separating them. CDR3 sequence reads: CASSPLQGSDTQYF. CDR3 in DNA: TGTGCCAGCTCACCATTGCAGGGGTCAGATACGCAGTATTTT.

The chain combines TRBV28 with TRBJ1-2, with D tentatively TRBD1 (6 bases). The CDR3 has 16 residues. The germline gives CDR1 MDHEN, CDR2 SYDVKM. Trimming took off 6 bases at V and 2 bases at J, with 19 bases between the two ends. The CDR3 DNA is TGTGCCAGCAGCCCGATGTCGGGACACCTCAACTATGGCTACACCTTC. It codes for CASSPMSGHLNYGYTF.

This clonotype was detected only a few times. This sequence joins TRBV4-1 and TRBJ1-1; D unresolved. In germline, CDR1 is MGHRA, CDR2 YSYEKL. Trimming stripped 1 base from V and 4 bases from J, with 10 bases between. The CDR3 has 14 amino acids. The CDR3: CASSQGARSTEAFF. The CDR3 nucleotides are TGCGCCAGCAGCCAAGGCGCGCGCAGCACTGAAGCTTTCTTT.

This rearrangement joins TRBV20-1 to TRBJ2-5; D might be TRBD1 (5 bases). Per germline, CDR1 DFQATT and CDR2 SNEGSKA (reference sequence). V gave up 3 bases and J gave up 5 bases, with 16 bases separating them. The CDR3 is 14 amino acids. CDR3 DNA sequence: TGCAGTGCTAGTACTTTCCAGGGTGGGGAGACCCAGTACTTC. Protein: CSASTFQGGETQYF.

Details on this clonotype: A read error may be the cause here, since a much bigger clone is one base away. The chain recombines TRBV6-5 with TRBJ1-3; D might be TRBD1 (5 bases). This CDR3 contains 13 residues. V was clipped by 6 bases and J by 4 bases, with 10 bases between them. CDR1 and CDR2 from the germline V gene are MNHEY and SVGAGI. CDR3 residues: CASRGGLGNTIYF. The DNA for the CDR3 is TGTGCCAGCAGGGGGGGTCTCGGAAACACCATATATTTT.

This chain uses TRBV7-9 with TRBJ1-2; 10 bases align to TRBD1. The CDR3 sequence is 18 residues long. Germline trimming cut 2 bases from V and 4 bases from J; bases unmatched to any gene: 13. Germline V gives CDR1 SEHNR, CDR2 FQNEAQ (reference sequence). This CDR3 is CASSLYRSTGGGRYGYTF. For the CDR3, the DNA is TGTGCCAGCAGCTTATACCGATCGACAGGGGGCGGACGCTATGGCTACACCTTC.

The chain uses TRBV6-4 and TRBJ2-2; D unclear. The CDR3 has 13 residues. V was trimmed by 2 bases and J by 5 bases, leaving 6 bases between them. The germline CDR1 and CDR2 sequences are MRHNA and SNTAGT. DNA of the CDR3: TGTGCCAGCAGTGACAAGGGTACCGGGGAGCTGTTTTTT. It encodes CASSDKGTGELFF.

On this clonotype: Germline and junction disagree at one end, which may indicate a read error. J is TRBJ2-3 and V is TRBV28; 14 positions match TRBD2. The CDR3 is 17 residues long. The germline gives CDR1 MDHEN, CDR2 SYDVKM. CDR3 nucleotides: TGTGGCAGCAGTTCGTACCGACTAGCGGGAGGGCCTGATACGCAGTATTTT. This translates into CGSSSYRLAGGPDTQYF.

This clonotype was detected many times. The chain recombines TRBV20-1 with TRBJ1-1; weak D call: TRBD1 (5 bases). Germline V CDR1 and CDR2: DFQATT, SNEGSKA (reference sequence). The CDR3 contains 9 residues. The CDR3 reads CRGRGEAFF. For the CDR3, the DNA is TGCAGGGGGCGGGGTGAAGCTTTCTTT.

V is TRBV11-2 and J is TRBJ2-3; the match to TRBD2 covers 7 bases. CDR1 SGHAT and CDR2 FQNNGV come from the germline V gene. CDR3 length equals 13 residues. Unmatched junction bases numbered 2, after V lost 4 bases and J lost 4 bases. For the CDR3, the DNA is TGTGCCAGCAGCTGGACTAGATCAGATACGCAGTATTTT. The encoded protein is CASSWTRSDTQYF.

V usage is TRBV20-1 and J usage is TRBJ1-1, with D possibly being TRBD1 (6 bases). Germline-derived CDR1 and CDR2 are DFQATT and SNEGSKA (reference sequence). The germline V and J ends were trimmed by 2 bases and 0 bases, with 10 bases remaining between them. The length of the CDR3 is 14 residues. CDR3 amino acids: CSARPGDMNTEAFF. The CDR3, as DNA: TGCAGTGCTAGACCAGGGGACATGAACACTGAAGCTTTCTTT.

This clonotype was observed a handful of times. This chain joins TRBV20-1 and TRBJ1-2; 7 positions match TRBD1. Germline CDR1 and CDR2: DFQATT and SNEGSKA (reference sequence). The CDR3 extends over 12 amino acids. V trimming: 3 bases; J trimming: 4 bases; junction bases outside the gene matches: 2. CDR3 residues: CSASPGGYGYTF. CDR3 DNA: TGCAGTGCTAGTCCAGGGGGCTATGGCTACACCTTC.

The V call is TRBV12-3 or TRBV12-4, the J call TRBJ1-3; unclear D gene. The germline V and J ends were trimmed by 7 bases and 1 base, with 5 bases remaining between them. This CDR3 spans 12 amino acids. The CDR3 reads CASTPSGNTIYF. CDR3 coding DNA: TGTGCCAGCACCCCATCTGGAAACACCATATATTTT.

CDR3 protein: CASSHGTITSADTQYF. For the CDR3, the DNA is TGTGCCAGCAGCCACGGGACGATTACTAGCGCAGATACGCAGTATTTT. The chain combines TRBV6-1 with TRBJ2-3; 7 nucleotides line up with TRBD2. This CDR3 comprises 16 residues. After removal of 6 bases from V and 4 bases from J, the junction contained 13 bases not matched to a gene. Germline loops: CDR1 MNHNS, CDR2 SASEGT.

The J gene is TRBJ2-1, the V gene TRBV6-1; maybe TRBD1 (6 bases). This CDR3 is built from 12 residues. Germline-derived CDR1 and CDR2 are MNHNS and SASEGT. The germline V and J ends were trimmed by 5 bases and 8 bases, with 10 bases remaining between them. The CDR3, as DNA: TGTGCCAGCAGTACCAGGGGTGATGAGCAGTTCTTC. Translated, it gives CASSTRGDEQFF.

The chain is built from TRBV27 and TRBJ2-7, with D unresolved. CDR1 is MNHEY, CDR2 SMNVEV, per germline (reference sequence). V lost 2 bases, J lost 0 bases, and 5 bases lay in between. The CDR3 extends over 13 amino acids. The chain's CDR3 is CASSLRVSYEQYF. Written as DNA, the CDR3 is TGTGCCAGCAGTTTAAGGGTCTCCTACGAGCAGTACTTC.